These 21 T cell receptor beta chains share one sample of origin, sequenced in a study of CD8+ T cells in alopecia areata. The authors extracted RNA and reverse transcribed it into cDNA as the sequencing template. Data came from immunoSEQ multiplex PCR; TCRdb stores just in-frame clones and leaves some out. The sample holds 150,000 to 200,000 clones, around 63% seen once. The sequenced sample was CD4+ T cells sorted from blood, obtained at week 0. Receptor source: a human donor with alopecia areata.

The genes are TRBV29-1 and TRBJ2-3; D unclear. The CDR3 runs to 11 residues. The ends were cut back, 4 bases at V and 6 bases at J, with 8 bases in the middle. The V gene's germline CDR1 is SQVTM and CDR2 ANQGSEA. The CDR3 DNA reads as TGCAGCGTTGGGGGTGTGGATACGCAGTATTTT. This encodes CSVGGVDTQYF.

V usage is TRBV7-6 and J usage is TRBJ2-5, with D maybe TRBD1 (6 bases). This CDR3 is built from 12 residues. Trimming left V 4 bases short and J 5 bases short, with 8 bases between. Germline CDR1 reads SGHVS; CDR2 reads FNYEAQ. CDR3 loop: CASSSQGETQYF. The CDR3 DNA follows: TGTGCCAGCAGCTCCCAGGGGGAGACCCAGTACTTC.

The chain couples TRBV30 to TRBJ1-1, with a tentative D call TRBD1 (5 bases). The V and J ends lost 3 bases and 7 bases respectively, with 12 bases between them. From germline, CDR1 is GTSNPN and CDR2 SVGIG (reference sequence). The CDR3 extends over 12 amino acids. The CDR3 is CAWSQQGYEAFF. CDR3 DNA sequence: TGTGCCTGGAGCCAGCAGGGCTATGAAGCTTTCTTT.

The chain joins TRBV30 to TRBJ2-7; a weak D match, TRBD2 (6 bases). The V end was cut by 0 bases, the J end by 6 bases, with 18 bases between. The CDR3 loop spans 15 amino acids. The V gene's germline CDR1 is GTSNPN and CDR2 SVGIG (reference sequence). CDR3 in DNA: TGTGCCTGGAGTGTATCCCCACTGCGGGATGGCGAGCAGTACTTC. Its translation is CAWSVSPLRDGEQYF.

The V call is TRBV4-1, the J call TRBJ1-6; 9 positions match TRBD1. Per germline, CDR1 MGHRA and CDR2 YSYEKL. CDR3 length: 18 amino acids. V lost 0 bases to trimming and J lost 0 bases; unmatched junction nucleotides: 3. The CDR3 loop reads CASSQDGTGSSYNSPLHF. As DNA, the CDR3 is TGCGCCAGCAGCCAAGATGGGACAGGGAGCTCCTATAATTCACCCCTCCACTTT.

The table lists this clone with a few counts. V gene TRBV13 combines with J gene TRBJ2-7; the D gene could be TRBD1 or TRBD2 (5 bases each). V lost 3 bases to trimming and J lost 4 bases, with 10 bases between them. The CDR3 is 13 amino acids. Germline V CDR1 and CDR2: PRHDT, FYEKMQ (reference sequence). The CDR3 DNA reads as TGTGCCAGCAGCTTCAGGGCGGGTTACGAGCAGTACTTC. Translated, it gives CASSFRAGYEQYF. Filled out from reference TRBV13 and TRBJ2-7, the complete variable domain reads AAGVIQSPRHLIKEKRETATLKCYPIPRHDTVYWYQQGPGQDPQFLISFYEKMQSDKGSIPDRFSAQQFSDYHSELNMSSLELGDSALYFCASSFRAGYEQYFGPGTRLTVT.

This clone was seen only a few times. The chain recombines TRBV28 with TRBJ1-2, with no clear D. The CDR3 has 11 residues. Germline CDR1 and CDR2: MDHEN and SYDVKM. V lost 8 bases to trimming and J lost 2 bases, with 6 bases between them. This CDR3 is CASAQNYGYTF. The CDR3 DNA reads TGTGCCAGCGCACAAAACTATGGCTACACCTTC.

The chain links TRBV2 to TRBJ1-1; TRBD1 is a possible D gene (5 bases). This CDR3 comprises 14 residues. Germline CDR1 reads SNHLY; CDR2 reads FYNNEI. The germline V and J ends were trimmed by 5 bases and 4 bases, with 14 bases remaining between them. CDR3 protein: CASSRRPGGTEAFF. The CDR3 nucleotides are TGTGCCAGCAGTCGTCGGCCTGGGGGCACTGAAGCTTTCTTT. Drawing the rest from reference TRBV2 and TRBJ1-1, the complete variable domain is EPEVTQTPSHQVTQMGQEVILRCVPISNHLYFYWYRQILGQKVEFLVSFYNNEISEKSEIFDDQFSVERPDGSNFTLKIRSTKLEDSAMYFCASSRRPGGTEAFFGQGTRLTVV.

This clone is a singleton in its sample. The V call is TRBV9, the J call TRBJ2-3, with TRBD2 matching over 9 bases. This CDR3 contains 16 residues. CDR1 and CDR2 (germline): SGDLS, YYNGEE. With V trimmed by 0 bases and J by 4 bases, 6 bases remained unmatched. CDR3 bases: TGTGCCAGCAGCGTAGCTAGCGGGGTTGGCGCAGATACGCAGTATTTT. Translation gives CASSVASGVGADTQYF.

V gene TRBV19 combines with J gene TRBJ1-6, with D hard to call. Trimming took 7 bases from V and 0 from J, leaving 13 bases between them. The CDR3 is 16 amino acids. Germline values: CDR1 LNHDA, CDR2 SQIVND (reference sequence). The CDR3 DNA sequence: TGTGCCAGTAAGGAGAGGATGAGCTCCTATAATTCACCCCTCCACTTT. It specifies CASKERMSSYNSPLHF.

This clone was recorded once. The chain recombines TRBV30 with TRBJ2-6, with D unclear. The CDR3 has 14 residues. V lost 3 bases and J 1 base, leaving 7 bases between the germline ends. CDR1 and CDR2 (germline): GTSNPN, SVGIG (reference sequence). CDR3 residues: CAWSRISGANVLTF. For the CDR3, the DNA is TGTGCCTGGAGCCGGATTTCTGGGGCCAACGTCCTGACTTTC.

The V call is TRBV30, the J call TRBJ2-5; D perhaps matches TRBD1 (6 bases). Germline V lookup: CDR1 GTSNPN, CDR2 SVGIG (reference sequence). CDR3 length: 12 residues. Deletions cut 5 bases from V and 3 bases from J, with 10 bases between. The CDR3, as DNA: TGTGCCTGGGATAGACAGGAAGAGACCCAGTACTTC. Its protein product is CAWDRQEETQYF.

V gene TRBV5-1 combines with J gene TRBJ2-5; D uncertain. Trimming stripped 0 bases from V and 2 bases from J, with 8 bases between. The CDR3 covers 14 residues. Germline V gene sequence: CDR1 SGHRS, CDR2 YFSETQ. The CDR3: CASSLVYGQETQYF. Here the CDR3 DNA reads TGCGCCAGCAGCTTGGTATATGGACAAGAGACCCAGTACTTC.

The V gene is TRBV5-1, the J gene TRBJ1-1; possible D gene TRBD1, 5 bases. Germline V gives CDR1 SGHRS, CDR2 YFSETQ. The ends were cut back, 4 bases at V and 4 bases at J, with 14 bases in the middle. The length of the CDR3 is 14 residues. Written as DNA, the CDR3 is TGCGCCAGCAGCCATAGCCCAGGGCCCACTGAAGCTTTCTTT. Encoded protein: CASSHSPGPTEAFF.

The CDR3 sequence: CASSYLSGGQPQHF. In DNA form, the CDR3 reads TGTGCCAGCAGTTATCTGTCCGGGGGTCAGCCCCAGCATTTT. The rearrangement links TRBV6-5 to TRBJ1-5; the D gene is possibly TRBD1 (5 bases). The V and J ends lost 3 bases and 6 bases respectively, with 12 bases between them. The CDR3 length is 14 residues. Germline CDR1 reads MNHEY; CDR2 reads SVGAGI.

This chain links TRBV5-1 with TRBJ1-1, with 7 bases matching TRBD1. The V segment lost 1 base and the J segment 4 bases; nucleotides outside the gene matches: 1. The length of the CDR3 is 13 residues. CDR1 is SGHRS and CDR2 is YFSETQ in the germline V gene. Here the CDR3 DNA reads TGCGCCAGCAGCTTGAAGGGGGCCACTGAAGCTTTCTTT. It specifies CASSLKGATEAFF.

The V and J genes are TRBV7-9 and TRBJ1-6; D remains unclear. The CDR3 contains 13 residues. V was shortened by 5 bases and J by 7 bases, with 9 bases between the two germline ends. Germline V lookup: CDR1 SEHNR, CDR2 FQNEAQ (reference sequence). CDR3 DNA: TGTGCCAGCAGCCGATATCCAAATTCACCCCTCCACTTT. Its translation is CASSRYPNSPLHF.

This chain joins TRBV6-5 and TRBJ1-6; D unresolved. Trimming left V 7 bases short and J 6 bases short, with 4 bases between. Germline V lookup: CDR1 MNHEY, CDR2 SVGAGI. The CDR3 spans 11 residues. The DNA of the CDR3 is TGTGCCAGCACGACTAATTCACCCCTCCACTTT. It specifies CASTTNSPLHF.

CDR3 sequence reads: CSVARTGAEAFF. CDR3 coding DNA: TGCAGCGTAGCGCGGACAGGGGCTGAAGCTTTCTTT. V is TRBV29-1 and J is TRBJ1-1, with 9 bases fitting TRBD1. The length of the CDR3 is 12 residues. The V segment lost 6 bases and the J segment 6 bases; nucleotides outside the gene matches: 5. The germline gives CDR1 SQVTM, CDR2 ANQGSEA.

A single count supports this clone. This sequence joins TRBV4-1 and TRBJ1-1; D call uncertain. V was shortened by 0 bases and J by 4 bases, with 9 bases between the two germline ends. The CDR3 is made up of 14 amino acids. Germline values: CDR1 MGHRA, CDR2 YSYEKL. In DNA form, the CDR3 reads TGCGCCAGCAGCCAAGATGTTTCCTTCACTGAAGCTTTCTTT. Protein product: CASSQDVSFTEAFF.

This clone has only a few counts. The chain is built from TRBV5-6 and TRBJ2-3; D remains unclear. The CDR3 is made up of 16 amino acids. Between the trimmed V and J ends, which lost 5 bases and 0 bases, there was a span of 16 bases. In germline, CDR1 is SGHDT, CDR2 YYEEEE. CDR3 coding DNA: TGTGCCAGCAGTCCCTTGATGCGGCGAAGCACAGATACGCAGTATTTT. Translation: CASSPLMRRSTDTQYF.